These 2 T cell receptor beta chains originate from one sample sequenced in a study of cytomegalovirus exposure and HLA in healthy donors. The study ran its PCR with 60 Vbeta and 13 Jbeta primers. Sequencing was performed with immunoSEQ multiplex PCR; in TCRdb, only in-frame clones are kept and a portion is missing. The top ten clones hold 5.4% of a sample with approximately 100,000 clones, 55% to 75% of them seen once. The sequencing sample was made of PBMCs. These receptors all come from a woman in her seventies in good health and CMV-seropositive.

The chain is built from TRBV6-5 and TRBJ1-1; weak D call: TRBD1 (6 bases). The CDR3 covers 14 residues. The V end was cut by 7 bases, the J end by 1 base, with 13 bases between. In germline, CDR1 is MNHEY, CDR2 SVGAGI. The CDR3 loop reads CASTSRGQNTEAFF. CDR3 coding DNA: TGTGCCAGCACTTCCCGGGGACAGAACACTGAAGCTTTCTTT.

This clone was seen a few times. The chain has TRBV6-5 and TRBJ1-1; no clear D gene. There are 14 residues in the CDR3. V shed 6 bases and J shed 0 bases, with 11 bases lying between them. Germline CDR1 MNHEY, CDR2 SVGAGI. The CDR3 protein is CASSRQAMNTEAFF. The CDR3 DNA is TGTGCCAGCAGCCGGCAGGCCATGAACACTGAAGCTTTCTTT.